The present T cell receptor (beta chain) was sequenced within a study of cytomegalovirus exposure and HLA in healthy donors. Study outcomes and limitations: Among TCR beta chains of equal frequency, HLA-associated ones were more clonally expanded in a later analysis. CMV serostatus was the sole immune exposure information available.

PCR employed 60 Vbeta and 13 Jbeta primers. Authors' processing steps: There were around 80 million unique TCR beta chains by a later count, and 8.5 million to 14 million of them were shared. Profiling relied on immunoSEQ multiplex PCR, and the TCRdb table lists in-frame clones only, not all of them. From that table come the V and J calls and clone size; the DNA was used to work out D and trimming. This table holds about 130,000 clones, about 72% found once. At collection, donors were nominally healthy, but unrecorded immune exposures were probable. This clone appeared once. Its antigen is currently unknown. The receptor comes from a man between 25 and 39 years old in good health and CMV-seropositive. Sequencing was done on a sample of PBMCs.

For the CDR3, the DNA is TGTGCCAGCAGTGGCCTGGGACTAGCGGCCTCCTACGAGCAGTACTTC. Its translation is CASSGLGLAASYEQYF. The chain combines TRBV6-1 with TRBJ2-7, with TRBD2 matching over 11 bases. CDR1 and CDR2 (germline): MNHNS, SASEGT. The CDR3 is 16 residues long. The V and J ends lost 4 bases and 0 bases, in that order; junction bases with no gene match: 5.